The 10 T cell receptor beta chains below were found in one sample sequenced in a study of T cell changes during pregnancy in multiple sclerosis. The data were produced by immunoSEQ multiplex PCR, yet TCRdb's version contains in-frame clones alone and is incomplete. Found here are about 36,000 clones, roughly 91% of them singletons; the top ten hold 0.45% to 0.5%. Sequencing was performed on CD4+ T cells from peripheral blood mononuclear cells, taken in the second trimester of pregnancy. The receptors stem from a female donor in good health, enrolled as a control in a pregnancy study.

The DNA for the CDR3 is TGTGCCAGCAGCGTAGGGACTAGCGGGGTTTACGAGCAGTACTTC. This gives the protein CASSVGTSGVYEQYF. This chain connects TRBV9 to TRBJ2-7, with 12 nucleotides matching TRBD2. Germline CDR1 is SGDLS and CDR2 is YYNGEE. This CDR3 contains 15 residues. With 0 bases clipped from V and 4 bases from J, the junction kept 2 bases outside the gene matches.

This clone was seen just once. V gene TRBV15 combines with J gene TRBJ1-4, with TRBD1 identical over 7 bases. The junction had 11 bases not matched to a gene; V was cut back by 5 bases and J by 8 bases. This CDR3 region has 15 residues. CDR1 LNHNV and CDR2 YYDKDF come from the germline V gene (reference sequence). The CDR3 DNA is TGTGCCACCAGCCAGATCAGGGGGGTATTAGAAAAACTGTTTTTT. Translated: CATSQIRGVLEKLFF.

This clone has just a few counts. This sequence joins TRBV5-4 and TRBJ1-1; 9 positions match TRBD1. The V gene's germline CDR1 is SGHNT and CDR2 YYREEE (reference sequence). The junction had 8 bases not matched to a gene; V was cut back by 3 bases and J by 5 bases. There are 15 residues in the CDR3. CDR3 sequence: CASSSARQGGTEAFF. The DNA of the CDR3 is TGTGCCAGCAGCTCTGCTCGACAGGGGGGGACTGAAGCTTTCTTT.

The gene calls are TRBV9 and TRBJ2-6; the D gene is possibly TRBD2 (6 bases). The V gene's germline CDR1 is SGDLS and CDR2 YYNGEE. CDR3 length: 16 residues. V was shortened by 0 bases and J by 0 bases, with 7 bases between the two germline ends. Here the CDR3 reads CASSVDGSSGANVLTF. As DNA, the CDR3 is TGTGCCAGCAGCGTAGACGGGAGCTCTGGGGCCAACGTCCTGACTTTC.

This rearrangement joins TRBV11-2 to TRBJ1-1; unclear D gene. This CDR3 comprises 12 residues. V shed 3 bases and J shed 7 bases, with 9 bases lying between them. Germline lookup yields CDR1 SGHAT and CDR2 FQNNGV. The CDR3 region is CASSFPFLEAFF. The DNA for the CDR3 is TGTGCCAGCAGCTTTCCGTTCCTTGAAGCTTTCTTT. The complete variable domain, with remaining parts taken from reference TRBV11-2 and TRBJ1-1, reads EAGVAQSPRYKIIEKRQSVAFWCNPISGHATLYWYQQILGQGPKLLIQFQNNGVVDDSQLPKDRFSAERLKGVDSTLKIQPAKLEDSAVYLCASSFPFLEAFFGQGTRLTVV.

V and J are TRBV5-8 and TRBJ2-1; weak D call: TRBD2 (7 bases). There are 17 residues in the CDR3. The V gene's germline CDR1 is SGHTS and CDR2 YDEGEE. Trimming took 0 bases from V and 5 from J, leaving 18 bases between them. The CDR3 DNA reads TGTGCCAGCAGCTTGGGGCGGGGGCGGGAAATCAACAATGAGCAGTTCTTC. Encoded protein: CASSLGRGREINNEQFF.

CDR3 nucleotides: TGTGCCAGTACTGCCGGAGTTCCGGGGTGGCAAGAGACCCAGTACTTC. It translates to CASTAGVPGWQETQYF. The chain couples TRBV19 to TRBJ2-5; D is possibly TRBD2 (5 bases). Trimming removed 7 bases at V and 2 bases at J, with 20 bases between. The V gene's germline CDR1 is LNHDA and CDR2 SQIVND (reference sequence). The CDR3 extends over 16 amino acids.

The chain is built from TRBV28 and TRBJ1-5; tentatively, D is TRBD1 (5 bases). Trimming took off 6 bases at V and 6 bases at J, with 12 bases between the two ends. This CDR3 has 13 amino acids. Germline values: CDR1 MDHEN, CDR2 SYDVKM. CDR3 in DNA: TGTGCCAGCAGGTCGGGGAGGGGTCAGCCCCAGCATTTT. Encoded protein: CASRSGRGQPQHF.

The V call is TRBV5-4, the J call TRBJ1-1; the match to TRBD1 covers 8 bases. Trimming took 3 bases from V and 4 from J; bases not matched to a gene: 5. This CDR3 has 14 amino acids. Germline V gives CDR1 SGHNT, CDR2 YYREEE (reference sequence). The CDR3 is CASSWATGVTEAFF. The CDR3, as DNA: TGTGCCAGCAGCTGGGCGACAGGGGTCACTGAAGCTTTCTTT.

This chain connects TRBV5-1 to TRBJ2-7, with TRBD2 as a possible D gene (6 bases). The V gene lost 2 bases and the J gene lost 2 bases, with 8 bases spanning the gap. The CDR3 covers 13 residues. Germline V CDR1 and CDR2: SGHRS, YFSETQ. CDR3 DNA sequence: TGCGCCAGCAGCTTTGGGACTGCCTACGAGCAGTACTTC. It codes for CASSFGTAYEQYF. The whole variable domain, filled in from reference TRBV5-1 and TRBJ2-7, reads KAGVTQTPRYLIKTRGQQVTLSCSPISGHRSVSWYQQTPGQGLQFLFEYFSETQRNKGNFPGRFSGRQFSNSRSEMNVSTLELGDSALYLCASSFGTAYEQYFGPGTRLTVT.